The sequence of this TCR beta chain was determined in a study of Graves' ophthalmopathy and Graves' hyperthyroidism. CDR1 and CDR2 from the germline V gene are ENHRY and SYGVKD. The V gene end was trimmed by 4 bases and the J gene end by 4 bases; junction bases not matched to a gene: 6. There are 15 residues in the CDR3. Whole-study results and caveats: A 13-signature model separated ophthalmopathy from stable hyperthyroidism, reaching roughly 85% sensitivity and approximately 81% specificity cross-validated.

This clonotype was observed once. As yet, its antigen is unknown. The authors isolated PBMCs from around 10 ml of fresh peripheral blood. Using RNA transcripts, the TCR beta CDR3 regions were amplified. HTBI primers served in a first-round RT-PCR, which a second-round multiplex PCR followed. TCRdb redid the calling of the multiplex PCR reads with MiXCR, one entry per CDR3 protein. Of around 670,000 distinct CDR3 sequences in the sample, 40% were seen once. The chain recombines TRBV10-3 with TRBJ1-1; TRBD1 agrees at 10 bases. The sequencing sample was made of peripheral blood. The source is an adult man with Graves' ophthalmopathy. The CDR3 DNA reads TGTGCCATCAGTGGGGGACAGGGGTCGACCACTGAAGCTTTCTTT. Encoded protein: CAISGGQGSTTEAFF.